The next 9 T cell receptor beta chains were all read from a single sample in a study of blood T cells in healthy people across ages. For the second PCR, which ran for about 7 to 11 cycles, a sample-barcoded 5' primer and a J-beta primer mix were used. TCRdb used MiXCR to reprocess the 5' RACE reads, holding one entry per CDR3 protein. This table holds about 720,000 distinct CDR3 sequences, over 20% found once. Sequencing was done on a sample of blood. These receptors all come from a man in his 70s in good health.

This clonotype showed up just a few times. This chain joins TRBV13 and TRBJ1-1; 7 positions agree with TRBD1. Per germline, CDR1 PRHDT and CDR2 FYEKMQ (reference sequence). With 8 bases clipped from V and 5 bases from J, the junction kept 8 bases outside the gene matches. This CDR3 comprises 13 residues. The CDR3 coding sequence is TGTGCCAGCGTGGCCAGGGGGAGGACTGAAGCTTTCTTT. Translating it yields CASVARGRTEAFF.

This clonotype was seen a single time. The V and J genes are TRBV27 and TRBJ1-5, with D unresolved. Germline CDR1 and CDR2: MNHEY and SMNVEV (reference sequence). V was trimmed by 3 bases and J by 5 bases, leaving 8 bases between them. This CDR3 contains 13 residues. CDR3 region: CASSFASYQPQHF. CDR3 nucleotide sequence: TGTGCCAGCAGTTTTGCCAGCTATCAGCCCCAGCATTTT.

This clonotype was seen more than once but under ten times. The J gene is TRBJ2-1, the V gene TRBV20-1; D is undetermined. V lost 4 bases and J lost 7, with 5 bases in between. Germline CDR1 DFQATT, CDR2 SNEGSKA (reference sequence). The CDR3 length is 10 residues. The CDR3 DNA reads TGCAGTGCTAAAGAAAATGAGCAGTTCTTC. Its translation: CSAKENEQFF.

Here the CDR3 DNA reads TGTGCCAGCAGGTTCGGCGTGGATAGCTCCTACAATGAGCAGTTCTTC. Translated, it gives CASRFGVDSSYNEQFF. This rearrangement joins TRBV6-1 to TRBJ2-1; no reliable D call. The V end lost 6 bases, the J end lost 0 bases, and 15 bases lay between the germline ends. This CDR3 has 16 amino acids. The germline V gene has CDR1 MNHNS and CDR2 SASEGT.

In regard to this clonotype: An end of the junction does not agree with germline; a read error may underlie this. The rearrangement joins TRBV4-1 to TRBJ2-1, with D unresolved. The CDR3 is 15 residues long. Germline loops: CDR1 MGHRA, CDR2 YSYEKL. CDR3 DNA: TGCGCCAGCAGCCAAGACTGGCTTTACGACAATGAGCGGTTCTTC. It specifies CASSQDWLYDNERFF.

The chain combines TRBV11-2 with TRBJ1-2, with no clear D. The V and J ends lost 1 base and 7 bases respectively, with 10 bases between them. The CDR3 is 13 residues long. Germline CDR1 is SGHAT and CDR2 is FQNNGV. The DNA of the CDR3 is TGTGCCAGCAGCTTAGGTCCAGTTCGTGGCTACACCTTC. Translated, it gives CASSLGPVRGYTF.

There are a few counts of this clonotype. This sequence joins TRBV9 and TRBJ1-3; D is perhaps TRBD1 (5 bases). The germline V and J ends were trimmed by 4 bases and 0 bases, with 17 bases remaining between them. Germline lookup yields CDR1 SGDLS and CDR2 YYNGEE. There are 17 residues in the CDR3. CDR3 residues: CASSSPGDPDSGNTIYF. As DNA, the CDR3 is TGTGCCAGCAGCTCCCCGGGGGACCCAGACTCTGGAAACACCATATATTTT.

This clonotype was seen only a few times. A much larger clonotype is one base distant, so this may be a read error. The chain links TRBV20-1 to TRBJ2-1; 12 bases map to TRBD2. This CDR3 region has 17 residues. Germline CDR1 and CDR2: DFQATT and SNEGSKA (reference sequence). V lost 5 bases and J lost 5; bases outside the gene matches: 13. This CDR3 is CSAGSGFRTSGNNEQFF. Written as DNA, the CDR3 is TGCAGTGCTGGGTCAGGATTTCGGACTAGCGGGAACAATGAGCAGTTCTTC.

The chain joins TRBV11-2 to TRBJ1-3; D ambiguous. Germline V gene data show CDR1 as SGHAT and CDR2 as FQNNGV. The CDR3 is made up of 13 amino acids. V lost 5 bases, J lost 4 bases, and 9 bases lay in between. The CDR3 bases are TGTGCCAGCAGCCCGAGTTGGGGAAACACCATATATTTT. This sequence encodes CASSPSWGNTIYF.